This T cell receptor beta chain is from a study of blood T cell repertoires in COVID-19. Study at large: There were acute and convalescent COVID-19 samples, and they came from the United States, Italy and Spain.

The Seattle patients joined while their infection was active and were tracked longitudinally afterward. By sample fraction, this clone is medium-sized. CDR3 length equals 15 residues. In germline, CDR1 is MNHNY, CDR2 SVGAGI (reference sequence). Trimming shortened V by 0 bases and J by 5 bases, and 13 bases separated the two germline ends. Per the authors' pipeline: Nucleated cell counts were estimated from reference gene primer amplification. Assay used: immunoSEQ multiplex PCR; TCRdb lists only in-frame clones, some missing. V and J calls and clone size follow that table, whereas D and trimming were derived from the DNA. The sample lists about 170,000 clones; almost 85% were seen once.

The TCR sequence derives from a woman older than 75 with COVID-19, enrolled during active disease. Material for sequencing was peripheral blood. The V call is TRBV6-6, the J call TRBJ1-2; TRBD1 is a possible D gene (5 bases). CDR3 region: CASSYSGGEGYGYTF. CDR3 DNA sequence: TGTGCCAGCAGTTACTCGGGAGGGGAAGGGTATGGCTACACCTTC.